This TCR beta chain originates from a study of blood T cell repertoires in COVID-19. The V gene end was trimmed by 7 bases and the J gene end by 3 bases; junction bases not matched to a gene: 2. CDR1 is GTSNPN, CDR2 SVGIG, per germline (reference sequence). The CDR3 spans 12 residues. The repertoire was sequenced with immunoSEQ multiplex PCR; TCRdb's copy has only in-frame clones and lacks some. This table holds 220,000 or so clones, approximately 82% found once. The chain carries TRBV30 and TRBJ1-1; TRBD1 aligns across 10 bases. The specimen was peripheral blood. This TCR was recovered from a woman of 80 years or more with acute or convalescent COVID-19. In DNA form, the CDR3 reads TGTGCCTACGGACAGGGGGACACTGAAGCTTTCTTT. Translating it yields CAYGQGDTEAFF.